The following is a T cell receptor (beta chain) sequence with its context. Method: immunoSEQ multiplex PCR; TCRdb's copy keeps in-frame clones and lacks some. The data show some 150,000 clones, with over 85% seen just once and 0.7% to 1% held by the top ten. Germline-derived CDR1 and CDR2 are LGHDT and YNNKEL (reference sequence). The length of the CDR3 is 13 residues. The ends were cut back, 1 base at V and 3 bases at J, with 6 bases in the middle. This specimen belongs to a study of T cell responses to AZD1222 COVID-19 vaccine. The chain carries TRBV3-1 (or the pseudogene TRBV3-2) and TRBJ1-2; D ambiguous. The sequences come from peripheral blood, collected on day 0 of MenACWY control vaccination. The sequence was collected from an adult in good health. CDR3 in DNA: TGTGCCAGCAGCCAAGGGCGGGACTATGGCTACACCTTC. It specifies CASSQGRDYGYTF.